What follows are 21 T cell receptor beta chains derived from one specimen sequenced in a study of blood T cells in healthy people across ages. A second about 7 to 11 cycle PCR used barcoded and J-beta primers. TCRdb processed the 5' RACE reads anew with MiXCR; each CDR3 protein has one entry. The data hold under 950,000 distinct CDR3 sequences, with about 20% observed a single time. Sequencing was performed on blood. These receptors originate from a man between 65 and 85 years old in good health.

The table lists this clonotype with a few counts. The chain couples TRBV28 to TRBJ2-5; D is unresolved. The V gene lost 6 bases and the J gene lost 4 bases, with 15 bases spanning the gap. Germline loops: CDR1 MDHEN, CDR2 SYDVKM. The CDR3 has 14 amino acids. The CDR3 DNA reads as TGTGCCAGCAGAAAAGCAGCGTTGGTAGAGACCCAGTACTTC. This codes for CASRKAALVETQYF.

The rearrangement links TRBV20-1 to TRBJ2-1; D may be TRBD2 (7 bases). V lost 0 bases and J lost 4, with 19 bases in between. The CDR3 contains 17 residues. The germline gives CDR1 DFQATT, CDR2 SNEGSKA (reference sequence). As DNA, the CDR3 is TGCAGTGCTAGAGAAGGGGGAGGACTAGTACGATACAATGAGCAGTTCTTC. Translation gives CSAREGGGLVRYNEQFF.

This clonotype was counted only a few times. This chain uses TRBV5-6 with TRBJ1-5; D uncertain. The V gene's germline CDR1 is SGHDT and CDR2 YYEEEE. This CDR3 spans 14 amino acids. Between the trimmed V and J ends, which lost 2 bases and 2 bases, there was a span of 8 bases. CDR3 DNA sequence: TGTGCCAGCAGCTTCAGGTTTCGCAATCAGCCCCAGCATTTT. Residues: CASSFRFRNQPQHF.

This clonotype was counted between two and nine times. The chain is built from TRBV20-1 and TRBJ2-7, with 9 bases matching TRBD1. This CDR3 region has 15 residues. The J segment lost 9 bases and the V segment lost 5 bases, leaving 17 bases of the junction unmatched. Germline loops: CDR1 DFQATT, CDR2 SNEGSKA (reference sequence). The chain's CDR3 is CSARGEQGARNVQYF. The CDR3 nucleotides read TGCAGTGCTCGAGGGGAACAGGGGGCGCGCAACGTGCAGTACTTC.

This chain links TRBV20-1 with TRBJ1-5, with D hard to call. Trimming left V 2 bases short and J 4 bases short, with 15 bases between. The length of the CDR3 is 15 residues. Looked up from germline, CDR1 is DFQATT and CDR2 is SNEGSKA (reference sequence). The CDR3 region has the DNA TGCAGTGCTAGATACCCAGGTACTTGGAATCAGCCCCAGCATTTT. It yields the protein CSARYPGTWNQPQHF.

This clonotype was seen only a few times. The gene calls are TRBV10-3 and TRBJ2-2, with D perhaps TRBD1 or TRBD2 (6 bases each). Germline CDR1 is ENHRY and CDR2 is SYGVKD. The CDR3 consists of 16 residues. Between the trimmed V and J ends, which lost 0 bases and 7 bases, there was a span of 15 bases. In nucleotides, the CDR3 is TGTGCCATCAGTGAGTCGGGGGGCGCGTCCGTCGGGGAGCTGTTTTTT. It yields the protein CAISESGGASVGELFF.

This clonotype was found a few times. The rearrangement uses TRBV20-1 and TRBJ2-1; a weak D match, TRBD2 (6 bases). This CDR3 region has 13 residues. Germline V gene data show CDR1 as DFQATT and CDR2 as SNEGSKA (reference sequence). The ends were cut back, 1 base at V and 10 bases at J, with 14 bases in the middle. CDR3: CSARGDFLAEQFF. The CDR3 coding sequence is TGCAGTGCTAGAGGGGATTTTCTAGCGGAGCAGTTCTTC.

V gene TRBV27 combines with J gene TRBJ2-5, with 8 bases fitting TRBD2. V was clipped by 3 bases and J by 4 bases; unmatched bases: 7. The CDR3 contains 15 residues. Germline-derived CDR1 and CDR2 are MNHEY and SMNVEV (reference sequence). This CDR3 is CASSFSGVPGETQYF. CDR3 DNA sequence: TGTGCCAGCAGTTTTAGCGGGGTCCCGGGAGAGACCCAGTACTTC.

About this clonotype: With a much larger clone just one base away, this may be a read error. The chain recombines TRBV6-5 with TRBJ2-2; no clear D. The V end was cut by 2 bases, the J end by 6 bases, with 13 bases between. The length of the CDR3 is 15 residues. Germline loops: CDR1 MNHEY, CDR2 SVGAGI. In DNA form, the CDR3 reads TGTGCCAGCAGTTACAGGCTAATTAAGCCCGGGGAGCTGTTTTTT. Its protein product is CASSYRLIKPGELFF.

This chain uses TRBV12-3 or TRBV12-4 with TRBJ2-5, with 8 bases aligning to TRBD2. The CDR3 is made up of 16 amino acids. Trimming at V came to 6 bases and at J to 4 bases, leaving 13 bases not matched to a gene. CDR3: CASSIAGTNLRETQYF. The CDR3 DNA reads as TGTGCCAGCAGCATAGCGGGGACAAACTTAAGAGAGACCCAGTACTTC.

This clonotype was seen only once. The DNA of the CDR3 is TGTGCCAGCTCACCAATTGGGACTAGCGGGGGGAATGAGCAGTTCTTC. Residues: CASSPIGTSGGNEQFF. The V and J genes are TRBV18 and TRBJ2-5, with 15 bases aligning to TRBD2. The DNA end lines up better with TRBJ2-1; the J call may be wrong. CDR1 and CDR2 from the germline V gene are KGHSH and LQKENI. The CDR3 spans 16 residues.

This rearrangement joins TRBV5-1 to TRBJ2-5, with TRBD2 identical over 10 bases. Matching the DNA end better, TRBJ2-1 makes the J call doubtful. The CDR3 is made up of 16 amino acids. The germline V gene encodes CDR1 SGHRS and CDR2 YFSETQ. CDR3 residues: CASSSGLGLAPYEQFF. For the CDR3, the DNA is TGCGCCAGCAGCTCCGGCCTGGGACTAGCGCCTTATGAGCAGTTCTTC.

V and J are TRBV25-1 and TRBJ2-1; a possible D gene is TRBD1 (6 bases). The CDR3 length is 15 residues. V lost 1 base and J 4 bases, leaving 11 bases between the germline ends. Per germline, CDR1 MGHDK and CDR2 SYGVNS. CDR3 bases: TGTGCCAGCAGTGAATTTGCAGGGGTATACAATGAGCAGTTCTTC. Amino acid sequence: CASSEFAGVYNEQFF.

The CDR3 sequence: CASSQGREGVQFF. The CDR3 DNA sequence: TGTGCCAGCAGCCAAGGAAGGGAGGGGGTGCAGTTCTTC. This chain links TRBV3-1 with TRBJ2-1, with a possible D match to TRBD2 (7 bases). The V gene lost 1 base and the J gene lost 12 bases, with 13 bases spanning the gap. The length of the CDR3 is 13 residues. CDR1 and CDR2 (germline): LGHDT, YNNKEL (reference sequence).

The CDR3 reads CSARPFLQGAGYNEQFF. Here the CDR3 DNA reads TGCAGTGCTAGACCGTTCCTCCAGGGGGCCGGATACAATGAGCAGTTCTTC. The rearrangement uses TRBV20-1 and TRBJ2-1, with TRBD1 matching 8 bases. CDR3 length: 17 amino acids. Germline V CDR1 and CDR2: DFQATT, SNEGSKA (reference sequence). V lost 2 bases and J lost 4; bases outside the gene matches: 13.

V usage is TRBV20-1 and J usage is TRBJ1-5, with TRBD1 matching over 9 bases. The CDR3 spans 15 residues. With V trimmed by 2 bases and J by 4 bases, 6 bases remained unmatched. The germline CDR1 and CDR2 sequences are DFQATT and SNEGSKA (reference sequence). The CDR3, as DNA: TGCAGTGCTAGAACTACCGGGACAGGGAATCAGCCCCAGCATTTT. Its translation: CSARTTGTGNQPQHF.

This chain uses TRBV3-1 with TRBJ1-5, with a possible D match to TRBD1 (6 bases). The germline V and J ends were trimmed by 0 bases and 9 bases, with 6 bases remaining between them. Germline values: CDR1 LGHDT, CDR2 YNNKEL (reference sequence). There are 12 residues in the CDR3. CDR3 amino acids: CASSQEGAPQHF. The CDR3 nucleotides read TGTGCCAGCAGCCAAGAGGGGGCGCCCCAGCATTTT.

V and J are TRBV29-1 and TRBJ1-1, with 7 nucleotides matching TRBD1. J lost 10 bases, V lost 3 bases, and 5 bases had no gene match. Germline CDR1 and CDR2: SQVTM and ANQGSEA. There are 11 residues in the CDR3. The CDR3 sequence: CSVDQGVRAFF. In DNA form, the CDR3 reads TGCAGCGTTGACCAGGGGGTTAGAGCTTTCTTT.

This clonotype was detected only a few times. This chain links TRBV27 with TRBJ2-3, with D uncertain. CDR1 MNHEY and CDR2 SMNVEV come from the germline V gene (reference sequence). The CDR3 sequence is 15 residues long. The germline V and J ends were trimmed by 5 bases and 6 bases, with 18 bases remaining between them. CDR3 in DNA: TGTGCCAGCAGTATGATAAGACCCGTATTGGATACGCAGTATTTT. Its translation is CASSMIRPVLDTQYF.

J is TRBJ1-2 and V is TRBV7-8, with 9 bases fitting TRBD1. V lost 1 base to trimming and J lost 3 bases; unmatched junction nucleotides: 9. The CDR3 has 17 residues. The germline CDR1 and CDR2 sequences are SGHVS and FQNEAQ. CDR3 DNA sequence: TGTGCCAGCAGCTTAGTTGGGACAGGGTCGGTGGACTATGGCTACACCTTC. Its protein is CASSLVGTGSVDYGYTF.

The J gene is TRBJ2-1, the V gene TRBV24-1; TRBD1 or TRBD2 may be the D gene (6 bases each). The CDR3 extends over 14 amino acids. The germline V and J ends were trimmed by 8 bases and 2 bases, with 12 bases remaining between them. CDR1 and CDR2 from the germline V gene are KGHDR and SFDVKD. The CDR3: CATNGGLTYNEQFF. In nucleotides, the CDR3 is TGTGCCACCAATGGGGGGCTCACCTACAATGAGCAGTTCTTC.